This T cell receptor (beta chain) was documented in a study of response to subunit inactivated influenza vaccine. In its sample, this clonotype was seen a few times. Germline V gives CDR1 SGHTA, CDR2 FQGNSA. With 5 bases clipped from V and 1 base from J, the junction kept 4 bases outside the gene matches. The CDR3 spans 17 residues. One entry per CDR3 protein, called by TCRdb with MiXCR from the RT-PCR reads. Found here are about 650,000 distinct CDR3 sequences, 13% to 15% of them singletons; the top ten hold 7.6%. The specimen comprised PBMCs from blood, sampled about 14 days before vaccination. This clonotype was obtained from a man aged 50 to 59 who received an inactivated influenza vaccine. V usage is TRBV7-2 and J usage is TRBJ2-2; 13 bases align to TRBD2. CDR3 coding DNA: TGTGCCAGCAGCAGGCGACTAGCGGGAGGGAACACCGGGGAGCTGTTTTTT. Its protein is CASSRRLAGGNTGELFF.